This is a list of T cell receptor beta chains from one sample in a study of cytomegalovirus exposure and HLA in healthy donors. The table came from immunoSEQ multiplex PCR; TCRdb's copy has only in-frame clones and leaves some out. Of about 110,000 clones in the sample, roughly 73% were seen once. The sample was PBMCs. These receptors were obtained from a woman in her twenties or thirties in good health and CMV-seronegative. Each CDR3 is given with its conserved first and last residue. Fields, in order: V gene, clone size, D gene, J gene, CDR3 DNA, CDR3 protein. The D gene is left open where the match is weak. Clone size, where shown, is once, few, many, or a class for clones that have expanded.

TRBV5-1	once	TRBD2	TRBJ2-1	TGCGCCAGCAGCTTGGTGACGGCGGGGGGTCTCGGGTACAATGAGCAGTTCTTC	CASSLVTAGGLGYNEQFF
TRBV5-1	-	TRBD1	TRBJ2-1	TGCGCCAGCAGCTTATCTGGACAGGGTGGCAATGAGCAGTTCTTC	CASSLSGQGGNEQFF
TRBV19	-	-	TRBJ1-2	TGTGCCAGTAGACTCAGGGGAGCTAACTATGGCTACACCTTC	CASRLRGANYGYTF
TRBV7-2	-	-	TRBJ1-5	TGTGCCAGCAGCTCGCGAGATCAGCCCCAGCATTTT	CASSSRDQPQHF
TRBV6-4	-	TRBD1	TRBJ1-1	TGTGCCAGCAGTCTAGACAGGGGGCACTACACTGAAGCTTTCTTT	CASSLDRGHYTEAFF
TRBV10-3	-	TRBD1	TRBJ2-1	TGTGCCATCAGTCAGGGGGTTTCCAATGAGCAGTTCTTC	CAISQGVSNEQFF
TRBV18	-	TRBD2	TRBJ2-3	TGTGCCAGCTCACCTTTCCTAGCGGGAGATGGCACAGATACGCAGTATTTT	CASSPFLAGDGTDTQYF
TRBV13	-	TRBD1	TRBJ1-1	TGTGCCAGCAGCTCGACAGGGGTGAACACTGAAGCTTTCTTT	CASSSTGVNTEAFF
TRBV5-1	-	-	TRBJ1-1	TGCGCCAGCAGCACGTTCTCAGGGGACACTGAAGCTTTCTTT	CASSTFSGDTEAFF
TRBV30	-	-	TRBJ2-3	TGTGCCTGGACCATAACCCTAACGCCGGGCCTCCGAGGGAGCACAGATACGCAGTATTTT	CAWTITLTPGLRGSTDTQYF
TRBV29-1	-	TRBD2	TRBJ2-5	TGCAGCGTTGGCAGACTAGCGGGAGAGGGGGTCCGAGAGACCCAGTACTTC	CSVGRLAGEGVRETQYF
TRBV9	-	-	TRBJ2-7	TGTGCCAGCAGCGTATTCGGGACTCCCAACTACGAGCAGTACTTC	CASSVFGTPNYEQYF
TRBV29-1	-	-	TRBJ2-1	TGCAGCGGACAAATCACACAAAAACATCTGAGCTCCTACAATGAGCAGTTCTTC	CSGQITQKHLSSYNEQFF
TRBV7-9	-	-	TRBJ2-1	TGTGCCAGCTGTAAGTCGGGGGATCCCTACAATGAGCAGTTCTTC	CASCKSGDPYNEQFF
TRBV30	-	TRBD2	TRBJ2-3	TGTGCCTGGAGTGTTGGCGGGGGGTTATTCGATACGCAGTATTTT	CAWSVGGGLFDTQYF
TRBV7-8	-	-	TRBJ1-6	TGTGCCAGCAGCCCGGGAGGGGCGAGGTCACCCCTCCACTTT	CASSPGGARSPLHF
TRBV7-9	few	TRBD1	TRBJ2-3	TGTGCCAGCAGCTTTTTCGGACAGGGGGTCCCGATTAGCACAGATACGCAGTATTTT	CASSFFGQGVPISTDTQYF
TRBV30	-	TRBD1	TRBJ2-5	TGTGCCTGGAGTCCGGGACAGGGAGGATTTAGGCTAGCAGGCCAGTACTTC	CAWSPGQGGFRLAGQYF
TRBV5-4	-	TRBD2	TRBJ2-3	TGTGCCAGCAGCTTGGGAGGGTTAGCGGGGGGCACAGATACGCAGTATTTT	CASSLGGLAGGTDTQYF
TRBV4-3	-	-	TRBJ2-2	TGCGCCAGCAGCCAAGGACTGACAGAAAACACCGGGGAGCTGTTTTTT	CASSQGLTENTGELFF
TRBV27	-	-	TRBJ1-5	TGTGCCAGCAGTTCGACAGTTAATCAGCCCCAGCATTTT	CASSSTVNQPQHF
TRBV12-5	-	TRBD1	TRBJ1-4	TGTGCTAGTGGTGGACAGGAGGCAAATGAAAAACTGTTTTTT	CASGGQEANEKLFF
TRBV29-1	-	TRBD1	TRBJ2-7	TGCAGCGTTGTAGGACAGGGGAACTACGAGCAGTACTTC	CSVVGQGNYEQYF
TRBV6-5	once	-	TRBJ1-5	TGTGCCAGCAGTACCCGACAGGGCAATCAGCCCCAGCATTTT	CASSTRQGNQPQHF
TRBV27	-	-	TRBJ2-7	TGTGCCAGCAGTTTATCGCGGCTCCTACCCCCGGGGGAGCAGTACTTC	CASSLSRLLPPGEQYF
TRBV7-8	-	-	TRBJ1-4	TGTGCCAGCAGCTCCCGGGACTTTGAGGGAAAACTGTTTTTT	CASSSRDFEGKLFF
TRBV18	once	-	TRBJ1-1	TGTGCCAGCTCCCCGACAGAGAACACTGAAGCTTTCTTT	CASSPTENTEAFF
TRBV19	-	-	TRBJ1-3	TGTGCCAGTAGTATAGGTTCGACAGGCTCTGGAAACACCATATATTTT	CASSIGSTGSGNTIYF
TRBV7-2	-	TRBD1	TRBJ2-7	TGTGCCAGCAGCTTAACAGGGGGCGTGCACGAGCAGTACTTC	CASSLTGGVHEQYF